This T cell receptor (beta chain) was identified in a study of blood T cell repertoires in COVID-19 (TCRdb year 2020). The study in broad terms: Collaborator samples came from the United States, Italy and Spain and covered acute and convalescent phases of COVID-19. The material from the prospective study consisted of cDNA or gDNA derived from T cells, B-cell-depleted T cells, or PBMCs. The dataset comprised deeply sampled blood TCRbeta repertoires from subjects exposed to, actively infected with, or recovered from COVID-19. The repertoires were released in a freely available public database intended as a resource for research on the immune response to SARS-CoV-2. Samples were obtained from the ongoing ImmuneRACE study (first 160 participants) and from 1,254 subjects provided by 6 global collaborators. The sample metadata nearly always contained a de-identified subject ID, COVID-19 status, age in years and sex. Where available, HLA class I and class II types were obtained from metadata supplied by the sample provider rather than from assay-based typing. Broad study findings and their caveats: Clinical and demographic metadata were provided uncurated, with the amount varying by source and participant.

TCRbeta CDR3 regions were amplified from genomic DNA using the immunoSEQ Assay, a bias-controlled multiplex PCR. In the original analysis: The number of nucleated cells in each sample was estimated from the amplification of reference gene primers within the assay. Sequence reads were collapsed and filtered to measure the absolute abundance of every unique TCRbeta CDR3 rearrangement. For each sample, productive Simpson clonality was calculated by taking the square root of Simpson's diversity index across productive rearrangements. TCRdb took over this immuneACCESS table, retaining in-frame rearrangements with V and J assigned. Such tables are incomplete; in checked studies, under half of the missing clones stem from an unresolved V gene, and the remainder is unexplained. V, J and clone size are those of that table, while D and trimming were read from the DNA. In all, the sample holds roughly 250,000 clones, and roughly 90% of those were seen once. 2.3% of the sample is in the top ten clones.

In the prospective study, participants were about 18 to 90 years old, resided in 24 geographic areas of the United States, and were enrolled through a virtual design. In the prospective study, participants were assigned to cohorts based on the clinical history participants reported in a screening survey and a study questionnaire. Mobile phlebotomists in the prospective study collected whole blood, serum and a nasopharyngeal or oropharyngeal swab from every participant. Prospective study participants could optionally give additional blood draws and questionnaires over an approximately 2-month period. Blood samples from the prospective study were shipped frozen or at room temperature prior to DNA extraction. The germline V gene encodes CDR1 SNHLY and CDR2 FYNNEI. The CDR3, cysteine through phenylalanine, is 13 amino acids long. Only the CDR3 region is kept as DNA, spanning 39 bases read in frame from base 1. V gives up 7 bases and J gives up 6 bases, and the segment between their germline ends measures 16 bases.

For this clone: Its binding antigen is unknown. No base qualities exist here, and no much larger clone lies one base off it.

The TCR sequence derives from a woman aged 40 to 50 with acute COVID-19. The sample comprised PBMCs or T cells enriched from blood (not recorded which). The rearranged segments are TRBV2 and TRBJ2-7; TRBD2 is a possible D gene, resting on 6 matching bases. CDR3 loop: CASTQTSGVEQYF. The sequence in DNA is TGTGCCAGCACCCAAACGTCGGGGGTCGAGCAGTACTTC.